One and the same sample provided the 17 T cell receptor beta chains below, sequenced in a study of shared clonotypes between healthy human individuals. Assay used: immunoSEQ multiplex PCR; TCRdb lists only in-frame clones, some missing. The table includes approximately 2.5 million clones, around nine tenths detected once. The sample taken for sequencing was naive CD4+ T cells sorted from blood. Subset meaning: CD45RA+ positively selected. The origin of the receptors is a man younger than 35 in good health.

This chain links TRBV27 with TRBJ2-7, with D possibly TRBD1 on 6 matching bases. V was pared by 5 bases and J by 4 bases, with 12 bases between. The germline gives CDR1 MNHEY, CDR2 SMNVEV (reference sequence). The CDR3 sequence is 13 residues long. This CDR3 is CASSHQGWYEQYF. The CDR3 DNA reads TGTGCCAGCAGTCATCAGGGGTGGTACGAGCAGTACTTC.

This sequence joins TRBV9 and TRBJ1-2; 10 bases match TRBD1. This CDR3 is 14 amino acids long. Germline CDR1 and CDR2: SGDLS and YYNGEE. V dropped 3 bases and J dropped 2; count of bases not matched to a gene: 1. The CDR3 protein is CASSADRGNYGYTF. The CDR3 region has the DNA TGTGCCAGCAGCGCGGACAGGGGGAACTATGGCTACACCTTC. Complete variable domain (other parts from reference TRBV9 and TRBJ1-2): DSGVTQTPKHLITATGQRVTLRCSPRSGDLSVYWYQQSLDQGLQFLIQYYNGEERAKGNILERFSAQQFPDLHSELNLSSLELGDSALYFCASSADRGNYGYTFGSGTRLTVV.

This clone appeared once. The gene calls are TRBV18 and TRBJ1-5; a possible D gene is TRBD1 (6 bases). The ends were cut back, 6 bases at V and 7 bases at J, with 13 bases in the middle. CDR3 length: 13 residues. Germline assignment: CDR1 KGHSH and CDR2 LQKENI. CDR3: CASSTGFKQPQHF. CDR3 in DNA: TGTGCCAGCTCGACAGGTTTCAAGCAGCCCCAGCATTTT.

The V call is TRBV7-6, the J call TRBJ2-1; perhaps TRBD2 as D (5 bases). V was trimmed by 0 bases and J by 9 bases, leaving 9 bases between them. The CDR3 length is 13 residues. From germline, CDR1 is SGHVS and CDR2 FNYEAQ. The CDR3 sequence: CASSLAEGVEQFF. In DNA, the CDR3 is TGTGCCAGCAGCTTAGCAGAGGGAGTTGAGCAGTTCTTC.

The chain is built from TRBV19 and TRBJ2-4; tentatively, D is TRBD1 (5 bases). V was cut by 5 bases and J by 1 base, with 24 bases left in between. Germline V lookup: CDR1 LNHDA, CDR2 SQIVND (reference sequence). This CDR3 region has 19 residues. CDR3 in DNA: TGTGCCAGTAGTTCAAGGACACGATCGGAACAAACGGCCAAAAACATTCAGTACTTC. Translation: CASSSRTRSEQTAKNIQYF.

This clone was found once. The same CDR3 can be traced to other DNA sequences in this sample. The CDR3 reads CASSVLAGPLETQYF. The CDR3 DNA reads TGTGCCAGCAGCGTGTTAGCGGGGCCCCTGGAGACCCAGTACTTC. The chain employs TRBV9 and TRBJ2-5; 8 bases line up with TRBD2. From germline, CDR1 is SGDLS and CDR2 YYNGEE. The CDR3 consists of 15 residues. The trim removed 2 bases at V and 5 bases at J, leaving 8 bases unmatched.

This sequence joins TRBV6-5 and TRBJ2-5, with 7 positions matching TRBD1. The V gene's germline CDR1 is MNHEY and CDR2 SVGAGI. The CDR3 is 15 amino acids. V was clipped by 2 bases and J by 0 bases; unmatched bases: 3. CDR3 region: CASSYRGRYQETQYF. Written as DNA, the CDR3 is TGTGCCAGCAGTTACAGGGGGCGATACCAAGAGACCCAGTACTTC.

This sequence joins TRBV6-5 and TRBJ1-3; D gene unclear. CDR1 and CDR2 (germline): MNHEY, SVGAGI. V lost 6 bases, J lost 3 bases, and 6 bases lay in between. CDR3 length: 12 residues. For the CDR3, the DNA is TGTGCCAGCAGCACCCTTGGAAACACCATATATTTT. Protein: CASSTLGNTIYF.

The chain joins TRBV6-1 to TRBJ2-3; TRBD2 agrees at 7 bases. CDR1 is MNHNS and CDR2 is SASEGT in the germline V gene. The CDR3 contains 13 residues. V gave up 10 bases and J gave up 4 bases; unmatched junction bases: 8. The chain's CDR3 is CAILARGADTQYF. The CDR3 coding sequence is TGTGCCATCCTCGCTCGGGGGGCAGATACGCAGTATTTT.

The rearrangement joins TRBV19 to TRBJ1-3, with D maybe TRBD1 (6 bases). Between the trimmed V and J ends, which lost 9 bases and 0 bases, there was a span of 18 bases. CDR1 and CDR2 from the germline V gene are LNHDA and SQIVND (reference sequence). The CDR3 is 16 amino acids. The CDR3 coding sequence is TGTGCCAGGGAGAGACAGGCTTATTCCTCTGGAAACACCATATATTTT. Its protein is CARERQAYSSGNTIYF.

The chain joins TRBV6-5 to TRBJ2-1; D unclear. This CDR3 has 15 residues. Germline V gene data show CDR1 as MNHEY and CDR2 as SVGAGI. The ends were cut back, 4 bases at V and 1 base at J, with 11 bases in the middle. This CDR3 reads CASSSLGLSYNEQFF. In DNA, the CDR3 is TGTGCCAGCAGTTCTTTAGGGTTGTCCTACAATGAGCAGTTCTTC.

On this clone itself: The same CDR3 can be traced to other DNA sequences in this sample. V is TRBV2 and J is TRBJ1-5; 7 positions match TRBD1. The trim removed 3 bases at V and 1 base at J, leaving 3 bases unmatched. Germline V gene lookup returns CDR1 SNHLY and CDR2 FYNNEI. The length of the CDR3 is 15 residues. The CDR3 loop is CASSEEQGSNQPQHF. For the CDR3, the DNA is TGTGCCAGCAGTGAGGAACAGGGGAGCAATCAGCCCCAGCATTTT.

Regarding this clone: The same CDR3 is also encoded by other DNA sequences in this sample. The V gene is TRBV7-2, the J gene TRBJ2-7; TRBD1 might be the D (6 bases). The CDR3 is 15 amino acids. V gave up 3 bases and J gave up 2 bases, with 14 bases separating them. Germline V CDR1 and CDR2: SGHTA, FQGNSA. CDR3 sequence reads: CASSFAGTSAYEQYF. The CDR3, as DNA: TGTGCCAGCAGCTTCGCCGGGACATCCGCCTACGAGCAGTACTTC.

This clone was seen once. The gene calls are TRBV5-1 and TRBJ1-4, with D uncertain. Germline CDR1 reads SGHRS; CDR2 reads YFSETQ. The CDR3 totals 15 residues. The V end lost 0 bases, the J end lost 7 bases, and 13 bases lay between the germline ends. CDR3 DNA sequence: TGCGCCAGCAGCTTGGATCAGGCCTGGGGTGAAAAACTGTTTTTT. This codes for CASSLDQAWGEKLFF.

The genes are TRBV4-1 and TRBJ1-2; TRBD1 is a possible D gene (5 bases). The CDR3 has 13 amino acids. V shed 0 bases and J shed 4 bases, with 6 bases lying between them. Germline CDR1 MGHRA, CDR2 YSYEKL. The CDR3 is CASSQDGAYGYTF. In DNA, the CDR3 is TGCGCCAGCAGCCAAGATGGGGCCTATGGCTACACCTTC.

In this sample, this clone turned up once. The rearrangement links TRBV10-3 to TRBJ2-3; 9 bases are shared with TRBD2. The trim removed 0 bases at V and 2 bases at J, leaving 6 bases unmatched. Germline assignment: CDR1 ENHRY and CDR2 SYGVKD. This CDR3 comprises 17 residues. The CDR3 reads CAISESDSGGVTDTQYF. The CDR3 DNA is TGTGCCATCAGTGAGTCGGATAGCGGGGGAGTCACAGATACGCAGTATTTT.

The V gene is TRBV9, the J gene TRBJ1-1, with D unresolved. Trimming removed 4 bases at V and 2 bases at J, with 9 bases between. Per germline, CDR1 SGDLS and CDR2 YYNGEE. This CDR3 has 13 amino acids. As DNA, the CDR3 is TGTGCCAGCAGCAGCGACCATAACACTGAAGCTTTCTTT. It is translated as CASSSDHNTEAFF.